A selection of T cell receptor beta chains follows, all from one sample in a study of OX40 agonist ivuxolimab in advanced cancers. Clones were read by immunoSEQ multiplex PCR, and TCRdb kept only the in-frame ones, dropping some. The table includes 65,000 to 85,000 clones, about 94% detected once. The sequences come from CD4+ or CD8+ T cells sorted from blood, collected in a trial of the OX40 agonist ivuxolimab. Receptors were obtained from an adult with an advanced solid tumor such as melanoma, head and neck, liver or kidney cancer. Both conserved end residues are part of each CDR3. D genes are given only for firm matches. The size entry is marked missing in some rows and otherwise reads once, few, many or a size class.

TRBV27	TRBJ1-4	once	-	CASSSVVGGGEKLFF	TGTGCCAGCAGTTCGGTTGTAGGCGGGGGGGAAAAACTGTTTTTT
TRBV13	TRBJ1-1	-	-	CASRLASAEAFF	TGTGCCAGCAGGCTCGCGTCCGCTGAAGCTTTCTTT
TRBV13	TRBJ2-7	-	TRBD1	CASSLWAGQGNYEQYF	TGTGCCAGCAGCTTATGGGCAGGACAGGGAAACTACGAGCAGTACTTC
TRBV4-2	TRBJ2-1	-	-	CASSQIGSDNEQFF	TGTGCCAGCAGCCAAATAGGGTCGGACAATGAGCAGTTCTTC
TRBV27	TRBJ2-3	-	-	CASSFRTVPDTQYF	TGTGCCAGCAGTTTTCGAACCGTCCCAGATACGCAGTATTTT
TRBV18	TRBJ2-7	-	TRBD1	CASSPVQGQGTYEQYF	TGTGCCAGCTCACCAGTTCAGGGACAGGGAACCTACGAGCAGTACTTC
TRBV25-1	TRBJ2-7	-	-	CASTPGTDSYEQYF	TGTGCCAGCACTCCCGGGACCGACTCCTACGAGCAGTACTTC
TRBV27	TRBJ2-1	-	TRBD2	CASTLSGGYNEQFF	TGTGCCAGCACCCTCAGCGGGGGTTACAATGAGCAGTTCTTC
TRBV7-9	TRBJ2-7	-	-	CAAAGAQTPYEQYF	TGTGCCGCCGCGGGGGCCCAAACACCTTACGAGCAGTACTTC
TRBV29-1	TRBJ2-7	-	TRBD2	CSALNLAGGLYEQYF	TGCAGCGCATTAAACCTAGCGGGGGGACTCTACGAGCAGTACTTC
TRBV7-6	TRBJ2-1	-	-	CASSLAGGYNEQFF	TGTGCCAGCAGCTTAGCCGGGGGCTATAATGAGCAGTTCTTC
TRBV5-6	TRBJ2-7	-	-	CASSPDRYEQYF	TGTGCCAGCAGCCCCGACCGCTACGAGCAGTACTTC
TRBV27	TRBJ1-1	-	-	CASSDRPMSTEAFF	TGTGCCAGCAGTGACAGGCCGATGAGCACTGAAGCTTTCTTT
TRBV1	TRBJ2-3	-	-	CTSSQDGATTFPRTDTQYF	TGCACCAGCAGCCAAGATGGGGCGACGACATTCCCTCGGACAGATACGCAGTATTTT
TRBV6-5	TRBJ1-1	once	-	CASSYSLGGNTEAFF	TGTGCCAGCAGTTACTCGTTAGGGGGGAACACTGAAGCTTTCTTT
TRBV6-5	TRBJ1-1	once	-	CASSYSRVNTEAFF	TGTGCCAGCAGTTACTCGAGGGTGAACACTGAAGCTTTCTTT
TRBV6-6	TRBJ1-5	-	-	CASSYSTETQPQHF	TGTGCCAGCAGTTACTCGACGGAAACGCAGCCCCAGCATTTT
TRBV11-2	TRBJ1-1	-	-	CASSFHGATTEAFF	TGTGCCAGCAGCTTTCACGGAGCAACGACTGAAGCTTTCTTT
TRBV11-2	TRBJ1-6	-	-	CASSLAVYNSPLHF	TGTGCCAGCAGCTTAGCGGTTTATAATTCACCCCTCCACTTT
TRBV27	TRBJ2-7	-	-	CASSLSTDSYEQYF	TGTGCCAGCAGTTTATCGACAGACTCCTACGAGCAGTACTTC
TRBV4-3	TRBJ1-4	-	-	CASSQAPEKLFF	TGCGCCAGCAGCCAAGCGCCGGAAAAACTGTTTTTT
TRBV7-6	TRBJ2-7	-	TRBD1	CASSPRLLTGAPTYEQYF	TGTGCCAGCAGCCCCAGACTACTTACAGGGGCCCCCACCTACGAGCAGTACTTC
TRBV7-8	TRBJ2-5	once	TRBD1	CASSGRPTGAETQYF	TGTGCCAGCAGCGGCAGACCGACAGGGGCCGAGACCCAGTACTTC
TRBV7-9	TRBJ2-1	-	-	CASSRDSSYNEQFF	TGTGCCAGCAGTCGGGACTCGTCCTACAATGAGCAGTTCTTC
TRBV29-1	TRBJ2-3	-	-	CSVLFGAAPNTDTQYF	TGCAGCGTTCTCTTCGGGGCCGCACCAAACACAGATACGCAGTATTTT
TRBV30	TRBJ1-1	few	-	CAWIRQTNTEAFF	TGTGCCTGGATCAGACAGACGAACACTGAAGCTTTCTTT
TRBV7-9	TRBJ1-4	-	-	CASSGRRTDPNEKLFF	TGTGCCAGCAGCGGGAGGCGGACAGATCCTAATGAAAAACTGTTTTTT
TRBV4-2	TRBJ2-7	-	-	CASSPLLASSYEQYF	TGTGCCAGCAGCCCCCTCTTAGCTAGCTCCTACGAGCAGTACTTC
TRBV5-8	TRBJ1-6	-	-	CASSFSGPYYSPLHF	TGTGCCAGCAGCTTCTCTGGCCCTTACTATTCACCCCTCCACTTT
TRBV21-1	TRBJ1-1	-	-	CASSRRGCRDTEAFF	TGTGCCAGCAGCAGAAGGGGGTGTAGGGACACTGAAGCTTTCTTT
TRBV2	TRBJ2-3	few	TRBD2	CASSAAGGTADTQYF	TGTGCCAGCAGTGCAGCGGGGGGGACGGCAGATACGCAGTATTTT
TRBV27	TRBJ2-7	-	TRBD2	CASSPLASGGVWYEQYF	TGTGCCAGCAGTCCTTTGGCTAGCGGGGGGGTCTGGTACGAGCAGTACTTC
TRBV6-1	TRBJ1-5	few	-	CASSEIGSNQPQHF	TGTGCCAGCAGTGAGATAGGAAGCAATCAGCCCCAGCATTTT
TRBV5-6	TRBJ2-2	-	TRBD2	CASNLAGGPVWGTGELFF	TGTGCCAGCAACTTAGCGGGGGGGCCTGTTTGGGGCACCGGGGAGCTGTTTTTT
TRBV2	TRBJ1-2	-	TRBD1	CASRPGQGESGYTF	TGTGCCAGCCGTCCGGGTCAGGGGGAGTCTGGCTACACCTTC
TRBV6-5	TRBJ2-3	-	TRBD2	CASSYQSGGTDTQYF	TGTGCCAGCAGTTACCAGAGCGGGGGGACAGATACGCAGTATTTT
TRBV6-4	TRBJ1-1	-	-	CASSDGGGVTEAFF	TGTGCCAGCAGTGACGGGGGGGGTGTCACTGAAGCTTTCTTT
TRBV5-8	TRBJ2-5	once	TRBD2	CASYLSGAFARRETQYF	TGTGCCAGCTACCTCAGCGGGGCCTTCGCCCGGAGGGAGACCCAGTACTTC
TRBV27	TRBJ2-1	-	TRBD1	CASTLGTGVYNEQFF	TGTGCCAGCACCCTTGGGACAGGGGTGTACAATGAGCAGTTCTTC
TRBV13	TRBJ2-7	-	-	CASSRSYEQYF	TGTGCCAGCAGCCGTTCCTACGAGCAGTACTTC
TRBV13	TRBJ1-2	few	-	CASREGNYPSGYTF	TGTGCCAGCCGTGAGGGAAATTACCCCTCGGGCTACACCTTC
TRBV10-2	TRBJ1-3	-	-	CASGGGSGNTIYF	TGCGCCAGCGGGGGGGGTTCTGGAAACACCATATATTTT
TRBV7-6	TRBJ1-1	-	TRBD1	CASSPPGQGGNTEAFF	TGTGCCAGCAGCCCCCCCGGCCAGGGGGGGAACACTGAAGCTTTCTTT
TRBV9	TRBJ1-3	-	TRBD1	CASSPSGQARNTIYF	TGTGCCAGCAGCCCTTCCGGACAGGCCCGAAACACCATATATTTT
TRBV4-1	TRBJ2-3	-	-	CASSHPGASTDTQYF	TGCGCCAGCAGCCACCCTGGGGCCAGCACAGATACGCAGTATTTT
TRBV2	TRBJ2-2	-	TRBD1	CASIPGQSAGELFF	TGTGCCAGCATCCCGGGACAGTCGGCCGGGGAGCTGTTTTTT
TRBV14	TRBJ1-3	once	TRBD1	CASSLDRGQGNTIYF	TGTGCCAGCAGCCTGGACAGGGGGCAGGGAAACACCATATATTTT